Presented here are 8 T cell receptor beta chains from one specimen sequenced in a study of identical twins. TCRdb re-analysed the 5' RACE reads in MiXCR, keeping a single row per CDR3 protein. The data show about 520,000 distinct CDR3 sequences, roughly a fifth seen once. These data also featured in a second study, about T cells expressing NK-cell markers.

The sample comprised CD4+ T cells sorted from blood. These receptors were obtained from a woman between 18 and 29 years old in good health.

This clonotype was seen only a few times. The rearrangement joins TRBV20-1 to TRBJ2-5, with D perhaps assigned TRBD1 or TRBD2 (6 bases each). Trimming stripped 1 base from V and 0 bases from J, with 9 bases between. The CDR3 is 14 residues long. Germline values: CDR1 DFQATT, CDR2 SNEGSKA (reference sequence). The CDR3 is CSARGGANQETQYF. Written as DNA, the CDR3 is TGCAGTGCTAGAGGGGGGGCTAACCAAGAGACCCAGTACTTC.

The gene calls are TRBV20-1 and TRBJ1-5, with a tentative D call TRBD1 (5 bases). CDR1 is DFQATT, CDR2 SNEGSKA, per germline (reference sequence). V gave up 1 base and J gave up 6 bases, with 19 bases separating them. This CDR3 has 16 residues. The chain's CDR3 is CSARGPRVTELQPQHF. The CDR3 DNA sequence: TGCAGTGCTAGAGGGCCGAGGGTGACAGAGCTTCAGCCCCAGCATTTT.

The gene calls are TRBV6-1 and TRBJ2-2; D is undetermined. This CDR3 region has 13 residues. Deletions cut 6 bases from V and 4 bases from J, with 9 bases between. The germline V gene has CDR1 MNHNS and CDR2 SASEGT. This chain's CDR3 is CASSPPPTGELFF. The CDR3 bases are TGTGCCAGCAGCCCCCCCCCCACCGGGGAGCTGTTTTTT.

In its sample, this clonotype was seen a few times. The chain recombines TRBV20-1 with TRBJ2-3, with no clear D. Germline CDR1 and CDR2: DFQATT and SNEGSKA (reference sequence). The CDR3 runs to 11 residues. Trimming took off 6 bases at V and 7 bases at J, with 11 bases between the two ends. In nucleotides, the CDR3 is TGCAGTGCAGACTCCGACTATACGCAGTATTTT. Protein product: CSADSDYTQYF.

The chain joins TRBV7-6 to TRBJ1-1, with D possibly TRBD1 on 5 matching bases. V gave up 5 bases and J gave up 5 bases, with 15 bases separating them. Germline V gene lookup returns CDR1 SGHVS and CDR2 FNYEAQ. CDR3 size: 14 residues. CDR3 in DNA: TGTGCCAGCAGCCCGGAGGCAGGGAGAACTGAAGCTTTCTTT. As protein: CASSPEAGRTEAFF.

This clonotype was seen only a few times. This chain joins TRBV20-1 and TRBJ1-1; 9 bases line up with TRBD1. V shed 3 bases and J 8 bases; nucleotides not matched to a gene: 10. The CDR3 has 14 amino acids. The V gene's germline CDR1 is DFQATT and CDR2 SNEGSKA (reference sequence). The CDR3, as DNA: TGCAGTGCTAGGGGGTTGGACAGGGGCGAGGAAGCTTTCTTT. As protein: CSARGLDRGEEAFF.

This clonotype was picked up many times. The rearrangement joins TRBV20-1 to TRBJ2-3; tentatively, D is TRBD1 or TRBD2 (5 bases each). The CDR3 spans 15 residues. Germline CDR1 DFQATT, CDR2 SNEGSKA (reference sequence). V shed 1 base and J shed 2 bases, with 13 bases lying between them. CDR3 coding DNA: TGCAGTGCTAGAGTATCAGGGACCTTCACAGATACGCAGTATTTT. This codes for CSARVSGTFTDTQYF.

The J gene is TRBJ1-5, the V gene TRBV12-3 or TRBV12-4, with 7 bases lining up with TRBD1. The CDR3 totals 16 residues. J gave up 0 bases and V 5 bases, and 7 bases lay outside the gene matches. CDR3 DNA: TGTGCCAGCAGTACGCAGGGGGGATATAGCAATCAGCCCCAGCATTTT. Encoded protein: CASSTQGGYSNQPQHF.